The T cell receptor beta chain described here comes from a study of graft-versus-host responses after intestinal transplantation. Across the study: Each transplant was multivisceral, liver-intestinal, or isolated intestinal.

Data came from immunoSEQ multiplex PCR; TCRdb stores just in-frame clones and leaves some out. The sample contains more than 9,500 clones, roughly 30% of which appear only once. Study-wide points: Investigators detected GvH clones in recipient marrow, with some emerging earlier in ileum or blood.

Irradiated stimulators labeled with violet dye, 200,000 in number, were plated with 200,000 CFSE-labeled responders. CD3+CD4+ and CD3+CD8+ responders that were proliferating and CFSE-low were sorted post-reaction. This CDR3 contains 16 residues. Germline CDR1 reads LGHNA; CDR2 reads YNFKEQ. V lost 5 bases and J lost 2; bases outside the gene matches: 9. The rearrangement joins TRBV4-2 to TRBJ1-2; 9 nucleotides line up with TRBD1. The receptor was isolated from a human patient who received an intestinal transplant. The input for sequencing was alloreactive CD8+ T cells from a mixed lymphocyte reaction culture, taken before intestinal transplant. Specified subset: CFSE-low proliferating T cells sorted from roughly 6-day pre-transplant mixed lymphocyte reaction (GvH or HvG direction). The CDR3 nucleotides read TGTGCCAGCAGCTTGGAAAGAACAGGGGGCAACTATGGCTACACCTTC. Residues: CASSLERTGGNYGYTF.